The 32 T cell receptor beta chains presented below share a single source sample, sequenced in a study of blood T cell repertoires in COVID-19 (dated by TCRdb to about 2020). Libraries were made using the immunoSEQ multiplex PCR assay. TCRdb holds this immuneACCESS table with in-frame rearrangements only. Some clones are missing; in checked studies, unresolved V genes explain under half, and the rest has no known cause. Counted in this sample were 150,000 to 200,000 clones; approximately 80% of them appeared once. The top ten hold 2.9% of the sample. The sequencing sample was made of peripheral blood. The receptors derive from a woman in her sixties with acute or convalescent COVID-19.

The chain couples TRBV19 to TRBJ2-3; D might be TRBD1 (5 bases). Germline lookup yields CDR1 LNHDA and CDR2 SQIVND (reference sequence). V shed 0 bases and J shed 14 bases, with 12 bases lying between them. This CDR3 has 12 residues. CDR3 residues: CASSIDKRTRYF. The CDR3, as DNA: TGTGCCAGTAGTATAGATAAACGGACACGGTATTTT.

The chain combines TRBV27 with TRBJ1-3; D uncertain. The V end lost 8 bases, the J end lost 1 base, and 12 bases lay between the germline ends. Germline CDR1 MNHEY, CDR2 SMNVEV (reference sequence). The CDR3 runs 14 residues. The CDR3 bases are TGTGCCAGCGGATTACGGGAGTCTGGAAACACCATATATTTT. Amino acid sequence: CASGLRESGNTIYF.

The V gene is TRBV10-3, the J gene TRBJ1-1; D remains ambiguous. Germline CDR1 and CDR2: ENHRY and SYGVKD. V lost 2 bases, J lost 1 base, and 11 bases lay in between. This CDR3 has 15 residues. CDR3 protein: CAISEREAPNTEAFF. CDR3 DNA: TGTGCCATCAGTGAGAGGGAGGCCCCGAACACTGAAGCTTTCTTT.

The chain combines TRBV11-2 with TRBJ1-6; 9 nucleotides agree with TRBD1. The length of the CDR3 is 17 residues. The V segment lost 5 bases and the J segment 7 bases; nucleotides outside the gene matches: 12. In germline, CDR1 is SGHAT, CDR2 FQNNGV. For the CDR3, the DNA is TGTGCCAGCAGCCATTCATCACCGGGACAGGGCAATTCACCCCTCCACTTT. This gives the protein CASSHSSPGQGNSPLHF.

This chain links TRBV5-5 with TRBJ2-2, with TRBD1 identical over 7 bases. Germline values: CDR1 SGHKS, CDR2 YYEKEE (reference sequence). The CDR3 runs 15 residues. The V and J ends lost 2 bases and 4 bases, in that order; junction bases with no gene match: 5. CDR3 protein: CASSFPDRTTGELFF. CDR3 sequence (DNA): TGTGCCAGCAGCTTTCCGGACAGGACCACCGGGGAGCTGTTTTTT.

The sample holds one count of this clone. This chain joins TRBV19 and TRBJ1-1; unclear D gene. The CDR3 contains 17 residues. V lost 6 bases and J lost 1, with 21 bases in between. In germline, CDR1 is LNHDA, CDR2 SQIVND (reference sequence). The CDR3 here is CASSTRPVLTSNTEAFF. Here the CDR3 DNA reads TGTGCCAGTAGCACTAGGCCAGTGTTAACCTCGAACACTGAAGCTTTCTTT.

This clone was seen once. The chain links TRBV29-1 to TRBJ1-2; TRBD1 might be the D (6 bases). The CDR3 consists of 13 residues. Per germline, CDR1 SQVTM and CDR2 ANQGSEA. Trimming removed 4 bases from V and 8 bases from J, with 17 bases in between. CDR3 residues: CSVVRTVVEGYTF. DNA for the CDR3: TGCAGCGTTGTTCGGACAGTAGTTGAGGGCTACACCTTC.

The rearrangement links TRBV24-1 to TRBJ1-6; 7 bases map to TRBD1. CDR1 is KGHDR and CDR2 is SFDVKD in the germline V gene. The length of the CDR3 is 15 residues. The V segment lost 4 bases and the J segment 14 bases; nucleotides outside the gene matches: 13. CDR3 protein: CATSDLEGAGLTLHF. The CDR3 bases are TGTGCCACCAGTGACTTGGAGGGGGCCGGCCTCACCCTCCACTTT.

This clone was seen just once. The chain recombines TRBV3-1 (or the pseudogene TRBV3-2) with TRBJ1-2; perhaps TRBD1 as D (6 bases). There are 15 residues in the CDR3. V lost 4 bases to trimming and J lost 7 bases, with 19 bases between them. Germline loops: CDR1 LGHDT, CDR2 YNNKEL (reference sequence). The CDR3 DNA is TGTGCCAGCAGCCCCCAATGGTCAGGGGTGCGTGGCTACACCTTC. Translation gives CASSPQWSGVRGYTF.

V and J are TRBV5-1 and TRBJ1-2, with D tentatively TRBD1 (5 bases). The CDR3 has 14 residues. Germline V lookup: CDR1 SGHRS, CDR2 YFSETQ. V was cut by 4 bases and J by 8 bases, with 18 bases left in between. The DNA of the CDR3 is TGCGCCAGCAGCCCTGGGACTCAAACCGACGGCTACACCTTC. As protein: CASSPGTQTDGYTF.

The J gene is TRBJ2-5, the V gene TRBV5-1; TRBD2 agrees at 15 bases. Germline V gene sequence: CDR1 SGHRS, CDR2 YFSETQ. The CDR3 length is 19 residues. After removal of 2 bases from V and 1 base from J, the junction contained 9 bases not matched to a gene. CDR3 in amino acids: CASSFVPGLAGGLQETQYF. CDR3 DNA sequence: TGCGCCAGCAGCTTCGTCCCGGGACTAGCGGGGGGACTCCAAGAGACCCAGTACTTC.

In this sample, this clone turned up once. The gene calls are TRBV6-5 and TRBJ2-1; D ambiguous. This CDR3 has 15 residues. CDR1 is MNHEY, CDR2 SVGAGI, per germline. The V and J ends lost 6 bases and 4 bases respectively, with 16 bases between them. The CDR3 sequence: CASSNDPTQYNEQFF. Written as DNA, the CDR3 is TGTGCCAGCAGCAATGATCCGACTCAGTACAATGAGCAGTTCTTC.

This clone was recorded once. The rearrangement links TRBV28 to TRBJ1-2; maybe TRBD1 (6 bases). The CDR3 has 14 amino acids. Germline CDR1 MDHEN, CDR2 SYDVKM. Trimming took 7 bases from V and 4 from J, leaving 16 bases between them. In DNA, the CDR3 is TGTGCCAGCATCCAAGGGGGGGCGACCTATGGCTACACCTTC. Protein: CASIQGGATYGYTF.

This chain uses TRBV9 with TRBJ2-5; 7 nucleotides match TRBD1. The V and J ends lost 0 bases and 4 bases, in that order; junction bases with no gene match: 6. Germline CDR1 SGDLS, CDR2 YYNGEE. The CDR3 runs 15 residues. The chain's CDR3 is CASSVGPGGGETQYF. CDR3 bases: TGTGCCAGCAGCGTAGGTCCAGGGGGTGGAGAGACCCAGTACTTC.

The gene calls are TRBV24-1 and TRBJ1-5, with unresolved D. V lost 2 bases, J lost 5 bases, and 9 bases lay in between. This CDR3 has 14 amino acids. CDR1 and CDR2 (germline): KGHDR, SFDVKD. For the CDR3, the DNA is TGTGCCACCAGTGATTCGAGCGGTGATCAGCCCCAGCATTTT. The encoded protein is CATSDSSGDQPQHF.

The V call is TRBV7-3, the J call TRBJ2-2; 8 bases line up with TRBD2. Trimming cost V 5 bases and J 4 bases; bases outside gene matches: 6. Germline CDR1 and CDR2: SGHTA and FQGTGA. CDR3 size: 15 residues. Here the CDR3 DNA reads TGTGCCAGCAGCCAAAAGCGGGGGATCACCGGGGAGCTGTTTTTT. Its protein is CASSQKRGITGELFF. Supplemented by reference TRBV7-3 and TRBJ2-2, the full variable domain reads GAGVSQTPSNKVTEKGKYVELRCDPISGHTALYWYRQSLGQGPEFLIYFQGTGAADDSGLPNDRFFAVRPEGSVSTLKIQRTERGDSAVYLCASSQKRGITGELFFGEGSRLTVL.

With respect to this clone: Germline and junction disagree at one end, which may indicate a read error. The sample carries other DNA sequences with the same CDR3. The V call is TRBV4-2, the J call TRBJ2-3; TRBD2 agrees at 11 bases. The CDR3 runs to 17 residues. Germline loops: CDR1 LGHNA, CDR2 YNFKEQ. The CDR3 DNA reads as TGTGCCAGCAGCCCGAAGACTAGCGGGGAACGTACAGATACACAGTATTTT. This codes for CASSPKTSGERTDTQYF.

The rearrangement uses TRBV7-9 and TRBJ1-6, with 7 positions matching TRBD1. Germline CDR1 reads SEHNR; CDR2 reads FQNEAQ (reference sequence). V lost 5 bases to trimming and J lost 15 bases; unmatched junction nucleotides: 13. The CDR3 consists of 14 residues. CDR3 bases: TGTGCCAGCAGCCCGCCGAGGGACAGTTCCGACCTCCACTTT. Amino acid sequence: CASSPPRDSSDLHF.

V is TRBV28 and J is TRBJ1-1, with unresolved D. CDR3 length equals 16 residues. Germline CDR1 MDHEN, CDR2 SYDVKM. Trimming removed 1 base at V and 1 base at J, with 13 bases between. The CDR3, as DNA: TGTGCCAGCAGTTTATCGAGTTTTGGTCAGAACACTGAAGCTTTCTTT. Translating it yields CASSLSSFGQNTEAFF.

This chain's CDR3 is CASTLRDRSYGYTF. The CDR3 DNA sequence: TGTGCCAGCACCTTACGCGACAGGTCCTATGGCTACACCTTC. This chain uses TRBV6-5 with TRBJ1-2; the D gene is possibly TRBD1 (6 bases). The CDR3 has 14 amino acids. V gave up 7 bases and J gave up 4 bases, with 16 bases separating them. Germline V gene data show CDR1 as MNHEY and CDR2 as SVGAGI.

The genes are TRBV7-6 and TRBJ1-6; possibly TRBD1 for D (5 bases). V was cut by 5 bases and J by 0 bases, with 11 bases left in between. CDR3 length equals 16 residues. In germline, CDR1 is SGHVS, CDR2 FNYEAQ. CDR3 bases: TGTGCCAGCAGCCCGCAGGGAAGCTCCTATAATTCACCCCTCCACTTT. It translates to CASSPQGSSYNSPLHF.

The gene calls are TRBV18 and TRBJ2-5; tentatively, D is TRBD2 (5 bases). V was trimmed by 4 bases and J by 0 bases, leaving 12 bases between them. The CDR3 is 15 residues long. Germline V gene data show CDR1 as KGHSH and CDR2 as LQKENI. CDR3 DNA: TGTGCCAGCTCACGGCGGAGAGGGAACCAAGAGACCCAGTACTTC. Translation: CASSRRRGNQETQYF.

The chain employs TRBV6-5 and TRBJ2-3; 11 nucleotides match TRBD2. This CDR3 spans 15 amino acids. With V trimmed by 4 bases and J by 5 bases, 5 bases remained unmatched. Germline V lookup: CDR1 MNHEY, CDR2 SVGAGI. In DNA form, the CDR3 reads TGTGCCAGCAGTTTAGCGGGGGGGCCCGTAGATACGCAGTATTTT. This gives the protein CASSLAGGPVDTQYF.

This clone occurred once. J is TRBJ2-1 and V is TRBV27; 12 positions match TRBD1. The CDR3 spans 15 residues. Germline V gene lookup returns CDR1 MNHEY and CDR2 SMNVEV (reference sequence). Trimming at V came to 7 bases and at J to 9 bases, leaving 10 bases not matched to a gene. This CDR3 reads CASTPGTGGNGEQFF. CDR3 DNA: TGTGCCAGCACCCCCGGGACAGGGGGCAATGGTGAGCAGTTCTTC.

V gene TRBV19 combines with J gene TRBJ1-6; 8 nucleotides line up with TRBD1. The germline CDR1 and CDR2 sequences are LNHDA and SQIVND (reference sequence). Trimming at V came to 10 bases and at J to 4 bases, leaving 9 bases not matched to a gene. CDR3 length: 15 amino acids. CDR3 protein: CATTLDRAYNSPLHF. CDR3 sequence (DNA): TGTGCCACCACCCTGGACAGGGCTTATAATTCACCCCTCCACTTT.

This chain links TRBV27 with TRBJ1-1, with 9 bases identical to TRBD1. V lost 6 bases to trimming and J lost 1 base; unmatched junction nucleotides: 3. This CDR3 is 14 amino acids long. CDR1 is MNHEY, CDR2 SMNVEV, per germline (reference sequence). This CDR3 is CASRGTGTNTEAFF. The CDR3 DNA follows: TGTGCCAGCAGAGGGACAGGGACGAACACTGAAGCTTTCTTT.

V is TRBV5-6 and J is TRBJ2-1; 8 bases line up with TRBD1. Germline assignment: CDR1 SGHDT and CDR2 YYEEEE. V trimming: 2 bases; J trimming: 2 bases; junction bases outside the gene matches: 6. The CDR3 contains 16 residues. CDR3 protein: CASSFGQGNPYNEQFF. The CDR3 DNA sequence: TGTGCCAGCAGCTTCGGACAGGGCAACCCCTACAATGAGCAGTTCTTC.

This sequence joins TRBV6-1 and TRBJ2-1; 10 bases align to TRBD2. The trim removed 1 base at V and 7 bases at J, leaving 4 bases unmatched. The CDR3 has 15 amino acids. Germline V CDR1 and CDR2: MNHNS, SASEGT. CDR3 bases: TGTGCCAGCAGTGAAGGAGCGGGGGGGCTAAATGAGCAGTTCTTC. Amino acids: CASSEGAGGLNEQFF.

As to this clone: One end of the junction fails to match germline, which may point to a read error. The genes are TRBV6-2 or TRBV6-3 and TRBJ2-7, with TRBD2 identical over 12 bases. Per germline, CDR1 MNHEY and CDR2 SVGEGT. The CDR3 extends over 15 amino acids. DNA for the CDR3: TGTGCCAGCAATTACCGACTAGCGGGGGCCTACGAGCAGTACTTC. This translates into CASNYRLAGAYEQYF.

The rearrangement joins TRBV11-3 to TRBJ2-1; 8 bases map to TRBD2. The CDR3 runs to 13 residues. Germline V gives CDR1 SGHNT, CDR2 YENEEA. V gave up 3 bases and J gave up 6 bases; unmatched junction bases: 1. This CDR3 is CASSFGLANEQFF. The CDR3 DNA sequence: TGTGCCAGCAGCTTCGGACTAGCCAATGAGCAGTTCTTC.

The rearrangement links TRBV3-1 (or the pseudogene TRBV3-2) to TRBJ1-5; D unclear. The CDR3 consists of 16 residues. Looked up from germline, CDR1 is LGHDT and CDR2 is YNNKEL (reference sequence). Trimming pared 0 bases from V and 0 bases from J, leaving 9 bases between. Written as DNA, the CDR3 is TGTGCCAGCAGCCAAGACCTGGACTATAGCAATCAGCCCCAGCATTTT. Protein product: CASSQDLDYSNQPQHF.

The genes are TRBV6-5 and TRBJ1-1, with TRBD1 identical over 9 bases. The CDR3 runs to 15 residues. With 1 base clipped from V and 3 bases from J, the junction kept 3 bases outside the gene matches. Germline lookup yields CDR1 MNHEY and CDR2 SVGAGI. The CDR3 region is CASSYYRGRDTEAFF. The CDR3 coding sequence is TGTGCCAGCAGTTACTACAGGGGGCGGGACACTGAAGCTTTCTTT.